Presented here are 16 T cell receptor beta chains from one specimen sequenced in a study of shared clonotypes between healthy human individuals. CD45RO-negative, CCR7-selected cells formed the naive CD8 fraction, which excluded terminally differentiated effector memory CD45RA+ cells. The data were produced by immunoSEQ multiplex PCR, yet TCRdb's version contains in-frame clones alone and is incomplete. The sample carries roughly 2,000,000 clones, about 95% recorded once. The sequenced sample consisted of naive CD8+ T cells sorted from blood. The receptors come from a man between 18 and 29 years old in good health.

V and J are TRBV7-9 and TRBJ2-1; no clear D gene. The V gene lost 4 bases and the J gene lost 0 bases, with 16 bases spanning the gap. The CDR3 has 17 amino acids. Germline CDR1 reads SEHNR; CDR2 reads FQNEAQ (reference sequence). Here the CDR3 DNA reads TGTGCCAGCAGCTCCGCCTGGAGCGCTAGCTCCTACAATGAGCAGTTCTTC. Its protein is CASSSAWSASSYNEQFF.

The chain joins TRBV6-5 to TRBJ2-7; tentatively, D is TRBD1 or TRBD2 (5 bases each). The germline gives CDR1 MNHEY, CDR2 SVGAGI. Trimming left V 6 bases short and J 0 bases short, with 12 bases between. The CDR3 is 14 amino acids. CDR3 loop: CASSWGSHSYEQYF. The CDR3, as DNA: TGTGCCAGCAGCTGGGGGAGCCACTCCTACGAGCAGTACTTC.

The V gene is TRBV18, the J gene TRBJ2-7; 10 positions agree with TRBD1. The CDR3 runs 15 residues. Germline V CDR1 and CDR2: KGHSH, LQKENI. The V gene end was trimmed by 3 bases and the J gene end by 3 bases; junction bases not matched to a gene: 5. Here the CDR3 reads CASSPSGQGIYEQYF. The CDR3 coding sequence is TGTGCCAGCTCACCCTCGGGACAGGGGATCTACGAGCAGTACTTC.

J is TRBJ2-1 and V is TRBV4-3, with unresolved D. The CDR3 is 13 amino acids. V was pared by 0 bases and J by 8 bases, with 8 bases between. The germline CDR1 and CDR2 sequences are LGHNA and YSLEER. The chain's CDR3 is CASSQDTLYEQFF. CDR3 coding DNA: TGCGCCAGCAGCCAAGATACGCTCTATGAGCAGTTCTTC.

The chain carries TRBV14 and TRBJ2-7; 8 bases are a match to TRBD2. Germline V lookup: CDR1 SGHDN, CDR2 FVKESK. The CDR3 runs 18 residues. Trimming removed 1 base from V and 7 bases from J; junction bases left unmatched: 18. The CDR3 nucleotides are TGTGCCAGCAGCCAAGTTTATAGCGGGGCCACCCTAGGCTGGGAGCAGTACTTC. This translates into CASSQVYSGATLGWEQYF.

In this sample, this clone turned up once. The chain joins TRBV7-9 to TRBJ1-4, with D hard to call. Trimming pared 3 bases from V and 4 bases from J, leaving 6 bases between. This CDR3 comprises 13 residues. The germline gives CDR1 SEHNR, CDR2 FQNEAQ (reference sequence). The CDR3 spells CASSLAGNEKLFF. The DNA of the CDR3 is TGTGCCAGCAGCTTGGCGGGTAATGAAAAACTGTTTTTT.

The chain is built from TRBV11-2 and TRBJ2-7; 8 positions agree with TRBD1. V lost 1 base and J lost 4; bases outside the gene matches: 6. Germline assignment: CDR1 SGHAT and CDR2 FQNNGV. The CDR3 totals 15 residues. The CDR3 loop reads CASSLVGQGLYEQYF. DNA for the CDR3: TGTGCCAGCAGCTTAGTTGGACAGGGTTTGTACGAGCAGTACTTC.

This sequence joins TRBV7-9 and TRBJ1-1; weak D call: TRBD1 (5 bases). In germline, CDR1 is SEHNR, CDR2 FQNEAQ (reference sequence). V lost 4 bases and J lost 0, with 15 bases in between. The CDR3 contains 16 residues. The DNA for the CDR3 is TGTGCCAGCAGCTATGCCGGGACGGCGATGAACACTGAAGCTTTCTTT. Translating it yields CASSYAGTAMNTEAFF.

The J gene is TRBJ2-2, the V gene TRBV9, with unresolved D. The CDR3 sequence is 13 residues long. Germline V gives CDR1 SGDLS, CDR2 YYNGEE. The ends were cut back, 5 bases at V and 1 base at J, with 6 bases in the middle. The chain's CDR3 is CASRGGNTGELFF. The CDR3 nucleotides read TGTGCCAGCAGGGGCGGGAACACCGGGGAGCTGTTTTTT. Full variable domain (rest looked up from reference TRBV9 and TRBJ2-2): DSGVTQTPKHLITATGQRVTLRCSPRSGDLSVYWYQQSLDQGLQFLIQYYNGEERAKGNILERFSAQQFPDLHSELNLSSLELGDSALYFCASRGGNTGELFFGEGSRLTVL.

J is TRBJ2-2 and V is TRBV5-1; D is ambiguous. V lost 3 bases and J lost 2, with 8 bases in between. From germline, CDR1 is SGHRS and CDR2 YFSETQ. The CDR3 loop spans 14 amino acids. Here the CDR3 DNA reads TGCGCCAGCAGCTACGGACCTAACACCGGGGAGCTGTTTTTT. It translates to CASSYGPNTGELFF.

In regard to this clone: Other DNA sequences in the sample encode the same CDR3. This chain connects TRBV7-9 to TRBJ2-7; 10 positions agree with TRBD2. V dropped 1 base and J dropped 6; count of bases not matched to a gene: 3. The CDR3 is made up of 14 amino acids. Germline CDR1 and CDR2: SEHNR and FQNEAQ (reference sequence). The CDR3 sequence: CASSLGGLAVEQYF. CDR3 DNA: TGTGCCAGCAGCTTAGGAGGACTAGCGGTCGAGCAGTACTTC.

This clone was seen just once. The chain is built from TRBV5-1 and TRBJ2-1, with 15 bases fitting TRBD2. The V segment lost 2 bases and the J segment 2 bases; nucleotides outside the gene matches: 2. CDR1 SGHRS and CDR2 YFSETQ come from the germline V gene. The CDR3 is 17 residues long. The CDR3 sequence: CASSLGLAGGAYNEQFF. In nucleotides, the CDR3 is TGCGCCAGCAGCTTAGGACTAGCGGGAGGGGCCTACAATGAGCAGTTCTTC.

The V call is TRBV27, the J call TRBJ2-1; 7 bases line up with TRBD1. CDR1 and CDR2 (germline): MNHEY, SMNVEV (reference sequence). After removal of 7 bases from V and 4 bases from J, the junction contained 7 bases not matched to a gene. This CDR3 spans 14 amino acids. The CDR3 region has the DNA TGTGCCAGCACCCCTCCGGGACAGTACAATGAGCAGTTCTTC. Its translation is CASTPPGQYNEQFF.

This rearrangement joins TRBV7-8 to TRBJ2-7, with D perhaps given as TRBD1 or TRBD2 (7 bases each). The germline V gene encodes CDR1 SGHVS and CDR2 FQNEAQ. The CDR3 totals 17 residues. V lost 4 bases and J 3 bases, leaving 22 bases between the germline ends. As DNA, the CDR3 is TGTGCCAGCAGCTCTAGCGGAGACAGGGTTATCGACTACGAGCAGTACTTC. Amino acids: CASSSSGDRVIDYEQYF. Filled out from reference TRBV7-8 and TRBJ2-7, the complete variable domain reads GAGVSQSPRYKVAKRGQDVALRCDPISGHVSLFWYQQALGQGPEFLTYFQNEAQLDKSGLPSDRFFAERPEGSVSTLKIQRTQQEDSAVYLCASSSSGDRVIDYEQYFGPGTRLTVT.

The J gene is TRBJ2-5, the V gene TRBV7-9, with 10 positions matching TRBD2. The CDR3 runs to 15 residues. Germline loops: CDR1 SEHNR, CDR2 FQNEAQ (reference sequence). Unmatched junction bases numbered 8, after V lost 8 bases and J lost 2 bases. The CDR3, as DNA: TGTGCCAGCCGGATCGGGACTAGCGAGCAAGAGACCCAGTACTTC. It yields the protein CASRIGTSEQETQYF.

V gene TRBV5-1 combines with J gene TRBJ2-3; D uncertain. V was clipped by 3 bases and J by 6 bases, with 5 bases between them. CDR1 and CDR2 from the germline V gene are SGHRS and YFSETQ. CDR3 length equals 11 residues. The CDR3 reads CASSSSDTQYF. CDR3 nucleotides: TGCGCCAGCAGCTCGTCCGATACGCAGTATTTT.